This entry lists 9 T cell receptor beta chains sequenced from one sample in a study of beta chain features in type 1 diabetes (dated by TCRdb to the late 2010s). The library relied on the immunoSEQ multiplex PCR assay. All of the isolated RNA was reverse transcribed with the High Capacity cDNA Reverse Transcription Kit, so expressed TCRB transcripts were sequenced. Here the immuneACCESS table is served through TCRdb, limited to in-frame sequences with V and J called. Missing clones are a known gap in these copies; in checked studies unresolved V genes cover under half, and the rest lacks a known reason. The sample profile shows around 250,000 clones; 25% to 30% of them were found once. The ten largest account for 3.5% to 4.5% of the sample. The sequencing sample was made of central memory CD4+ T cells from blood. These TCRs come from a man under 40 in good health.

The rearrangement joins TRBV20-1 to TRBJ2-1, with unresolved D. The ends were cut back, 6 bases at V and 13 bases at J, with 13 bases in the middle. Germline CDR1 DFQATT, CDR2 SNEGSKA (reference sequence). The CDR3 totals 10 residues. The CDR3 protein is CSALWTEQFF. The CDR3 DNA sequence: TGCAGTGCGCTTTGGACGGAACAGTTCTTC.

This clone was detected many times. This sample also contains other DNA sequences that code for the same CDR3. The CDR3 DNA follows: TGTGCCAGCAGCTTAGTCGGGGACAGCACAGATACGCAGTATTTT. This sequence encodes CASSLVGDSTDTQYF. The chain has TRBV7-9 and TRBJ2-3; tentatively, D is TRBD1 or TRBD2 (5 bases each). Trimming took off 1 base at V and 0 bases at J, with 8 bases between the two ends. Germline CDR1 and CDR2: SEHNR and FQNEAQ (reference sequence). This CDR3 contains 15 residues.

The chain couples TRBV19 to TRBJ2-1; 7 bases line up with TRBD1. There are 14 residues in the CDR3. V shed 7 bases, J shed 4 bases, and the junction held 7 bases outside the gene matches. From germline, CDR1 is LNHDA and CDR2 SQIVND (reference sequence). This CDR3 is CASTPDRVYNEQFF. The CDR3 DNA sequence: TGTGCCAGTACCCCCGACAGGGTGTACAATGAGCAGTTCTTC.

This clone was picked up a small number of times. The chain is built from TRBV5-8 and TRBJ2-1, with 8 bases lining up with TRBD1. The J segment lost 3 bases and the V segment lost 8 bases, leaving 7 bases of the junction unmatched. There are 14 residues in the CDR3. CDR1 SGHTS and CDR2 YDEGEE come from the germline V gene. CDR3 DNA: TGTGCCAGACGACAGGGGAAAGACTACAATGAGCAGTTCTTC. Its translation is CARRQGKDYNEQFF.

This clone was counted only a few times. This rearrangement joins TRBV9 to TRBJ2-5; no reliable D call. The CDR3 is made up of 13 amino acids. V gave up 6 bases and J gave up 7 bases, with 16 bases separating them. CDR1 and CDR2 (germline): SGDLS, YYNGEE. As DNA, the CDR3 is TGTGCCAGCATGTTGGGATCGCAGCGGACCCAGTACTTC. The encoded protein is CASMLGSQRTQYF.

This clone was found a few times. The V gene is TRBV30, the J gene TRBJ2-1; 8 bases are a match to TRBD2. Trimming cost V 3 bases and J 5 bases; bases outside gene matches: 3. CDR1 is GTSNPN, CDR2 SVGIG, per germline (reference sequence). The CDR3 loop spans 13 amino acids. The CDR3 nucleotides read TGTGCCTGGAGCGCGACTAGCGACAATGAGCAGTTCTTC. Encoded protein: CAWSATSDNEQFF. Drawing the rest from reference TRBV30 and TRBJ2-1, the complete variable domain is SQTIHQWPATLVQPVGSPLSLECTVEGTSNPNLYWYRQAAGRGLQLLFYSVGIGQISSEVPQNLSASRPQDRQFILSSKKLLLSDSGFYLCAWSATSDNEQFFGPGTRLTVL.

This chain uses TRBV30 with TRBJ2-7; D gene uncertain. Germline V lookup: CDR1 GTSNPN, CDR2 SVGIG (reference sequence). The CDR3 spans 12 residues. Trimming left V 2 bases short and J 4 bases short, with 9 bases between. In nucleotides, the CDR3 is TGTGCCTGGAGTCCCAACCAATACGAGCAGTACTTC. Its translation: CAWSPNQYEQYF.

This clone has only a few counts. The gene calls are TRBV6-6 and TRBJ2-2; 7 nucleotides match TRBD1. Germline trimming cut 10 bases from V and 4 bases from J; bases unmatched to any gene: 9. The CDR3 spans 14 residues. CDR1 and CDR2 from the germline V gene are MNHNY and SVGAGI (reference sequence). This CDR3 reads CATQSQGSTGELFF. The DNA of the CDR3 is TGTGCCACCCAATCACAGGGGTCCACCGGGGAGCTGTTTTTT.

This clone came up a few times. The chain recombines TRBV5-1 with TRBJ2-4; D is possibly TRBD2 (5 bases). CDR3 size: 13 residues. The V and J ends lost 3 bases and 6 bases respectively, with 10 bases between them. CDR1 SGHRS and CDR2 YFSETQ come from the germline V gene. CDR3 DNA: TGCGCCAGCAGCTCGGCGGGTGGAAACATTCAGTACTTC. The encoded protein is CASSSAGGNIQYF.